This T cell receptor beta chain was retrieved from a study of blood T cell repertoires in COVID-19 (dated by TCRdb to the early 2020s). Background on the whole study: The collaborator samples originated in the United States, Italy and Spain and spanned the acute and convalescent phases of COVID-19. The prospective study material was composed of cDNA or gDNA derived from T cells, B-cell-depleted T cells, or PBMCs. Subjects who had been exposed to COVID-19, were actively infected with it, or had recovered from it provided the deeply sampled blood TCRbeta repertoires that made up the dataset. The repertoires were released in a freely available public database intended as a resource for research on the immune response to SARS-CoV-2. Samples were obtained from the ongoing ImmuneRACE study (first 160 participants) and from some 1,300 subjects provided by 6 global collaborators. Sample metadata almost always included a de-identified subject ID, COVID-19 status, age in years and sex. Where HLA class I and class II types were available, the types were taken from metadata supplied by the sample provider, not from assay-based typing. What the authors observed across the whole study: The quantity of clinical and demographic metadata differed by source and by participant and was supplied without curation.

TCRbeta CDR3 regions were amplified from genomic DNA using the immunoSEQ Assay, a bias-controlled multiplex PCR. Turning to the authors' computational methods: Within the assay, amplification of reference gene primers was used to estimate how many nucleated cells each sample contained. To quantify the absolute abundance of each unique TCRbeta CDR3 rearrangement, sequence reads were collapsed and filtered. For each sample, productive Simpson clonality was calculated by taking the square root of Simpson's diversity index across productive rearrangements. TCRdb limited this immuneACCESS table to in-frame rearrangements with V and J called. A share of clones is missing; checked studies link under half to unresolved V genes, and the rest is unexplained. That table furnishes V, J and clone size, whereas the DNA furnished D and trimming. Present in this sample are tens of thousands of clones, 80% to 85% of which were seen just once. Roughly a third of the sample comes from the top ten.

Each collaborating institution followed its own protocols to collect whole blood in K2EDTA tubes. For TCRbeta analysis, collaborators shipped samples in one of three forms: frozen whole blood, isolated PBMCs, or DNA extracted from either of those sample types. There are 14 amino acids in the CDR3, from cysteine to phenylalanine inclusive. Just the 42-base CDR3 DNA is kept, in frame starting at base 1. V is pared back by 3 bases and J by 3 bases, with 8 bases lying between the germline termini. CDR1 and CDR2 are drawn from the germline V gene: KGHDR, SFDVKD. Worth noting for this clone: The target of this receptor is not known. No much larger clonotype is one base removed from it; base qualities were not supplied.

The sequence came from a woman of 80 years or more with active or convalescent COVID-19. Material for sequencing was peripheral blood. Rearrangement joined TRBV24-1 to TRBJ1-3; the best D guess is TRBD1, with 5 bases matching. For the CDR3, the sequence is CATSDTGGGNTIYF. The nucleotide sequence is given as TGTGCCACCAGTGATACAGGTGGTGGAAACACCATATATTTT.